This T cell receptor (beta chain) came from a study of T cell changes during pregnancy in multiple sclerosis. TCRdb's table, derived via immunoSEQ multiplex PCR, lists solely in-frame clones and lacks some. The table includes more than 40,000 clones, around 89% detected once. Germline assignment: CDR1 KGHSH and CDR2 LQKENI. The V end was cut by 1 base, the J end by 4 bases, with 14 bases between. The CDR3 is 15 amino acids. The sequence was collected from a female donor with multiple sclerosis, enrolled in a pregnancy study. The input for sequencing was CD4+ T cells from peripheral blood mononuclear cells, taken in the first trimester of pregnancy. This chain uses TRBV18 with TRBJ2-7, with D tentatively TRBD1 (6 bases). CDR3 protein: CASSPQQGEGYEQYF. The CDR3 DNA reads TGTGCCAGCTCACCACAACAGGGAGAAGGTTACGAGCAGTACTTC.